The 17 T cell receptor beta chains listed next were all sequenced from one sample in a study of blood T cell repertoires in COVID-19. Here immunoSEQ multiplex PCR was the method, and the copy in TCRdb shows in-frame clones only, minus some. The sample lists 120,000 or so clones, 70% to 75% seen once, with around 5.9% in the top ten. The sequencing input was peripheral blood. The receptor set was obtained from a man in his 60s with acute or convalescent COVID-19.

This chain connects TRBV7-9 to TRBJ1-3, with TRBD1 identical over 7 bases. The CDR3 totals 13 residues. Germline trimming cut 6 bases from V and 6 bases from J; bases unmatched to any gene: 5. Germline-derived CDR1 and CDR2 are SEHNR and FQNEAQ (reference sequence). The CDR3 spells CASRRDSENTIYF. DNA for the CDR3: TGTGCCAGCAGACGGGACAGCGAAAACACCATATATTTT.

The V gene is TRBV29-1, the J gene TRBJ2-1; 7 nucleotides agree with TRBD1. Germline loops: CDR1 SQVTM, CDR2 ANQGSEA. The V gene end was trimmed by 2 bases and the J gene end by 5 bases; junction bases not matched to a gene: 3. This CDR3 region has 13 residues. CDR3 nucleotide sequence: TGCAGCGTTGAAAGGGACAGAAACAATGAGCAGTTCTTC. This gives the protein CSVERDRNNEQFF.

This clone was found many times. The J gene is TRBJ2-2, the V gene TRBV27, with 7 positions matching TRBD1. This CDR3 has 14 amino acids. Germline-derived CDR1 and CDR2 are MNHEY and SMNVEV (reference sequence). Germline trimming cut 6 bases from V and 5 bases from J; bases unmatched to any gene: 6. The CDR3 sequence is CASRTMGQTGELFF. CDR3 coding DNA: TGTGCCAGCAGGACGATGGGACAGACCGGGGAGCTGTTTTTT.

This clone has a handful of counts. The V gene is TRBV7-2, the J gene TRBJ1-2; no firm D call. V lost 2 bases to trimming and J lost 0 bases, with 10 bases between them. CDR1 is SGHTA and CDR2 is FQGNSA in the germline V gene. The CDR3 totals 15 residues. CDR3 amino acids: CASSLSGGANYGYTF. DNA of the CDR3: TGTGCCAGCAGCTTAAGTGGCGGAGCTAACTATGGCTACACCTTC.

The chain is built from TRBV5-6 and TRBJ1-2, with TRBD1 as a possible D gene (5 bases). Trimming removed 0 bases at V and 7 bases at J, with 13 bases between. This CDR3 region has 14 residues. Per the germline V gene, CDR1 is SGHDT and CDR2 is YYEEEE. The CDR3 DNA reads TGTGCCAGCAGCTTGGCCCAGGGCGATGGTGGCTACACCTTC. Its translation is CASSLAQGDGGYTF.

J is TRBJ2-1 and V is TRBV5-1; 7 bases align to TRBD2. Germline V lookup: CDR1 SGHRS, CDR2 YFSETQ. The CDR3 sequence is 13 residues long. Trimming cost V 4 bases and J 9 bases; bases outside gene matches: 7. The CDR3 here is CASSQFSGGEQFF. The CDR3 coding sequence is TGCGCCAGCAGCCAGTTTTCGGGAGGTGAGCAGTTCTTC. The variable domain in full, completed from reference TRBV5-1 and TRBJ2-1, reads KAGVTQTPRYLIKTRGQQVTLSCSPISGHRSVSWYQQTPGQGLQFLFEYFSETQRNKGNFPGRFSGRQFSNSRSEMNVSTLELGDSALYLCASSQFSGGEQFFGPGTRLTVL.

The V and J genes are TRBV10-3 and TRBJ1-5; no firm D call. Trimming took off 3 bases at V and 3 bases at J, with 9 bases between the two ends. This CDR3 is 14 amino acids long. Germline V gene lookup returns CDR1 ENHRY and CDR2 SYGVKD. CDR3 bases: TGTGCCATCAGTGACATAGGAGCCAATCAGCCCCAGCATTTT. Residues: CAISDIGANQPQHF.

The CDR3 DNA is TGTGCCAGCAGCCCCTCGAGGGAGCCATATGGCTACACCTTC. It is translated as CASSPSREPYGYTF. This chain uses TRBV7-3 with TRBJ1-2, with D unresolved. V dropped 5 bases and J dropped 5 bases, with 15 bases sitting between them. Germline lookup yields CDR1 SGHTA and CDR2 FQGTGA. The CDR3 covers 14 residues.

The V gene is TRBV5-1, the J gene TRBJ2-7, with 8 bases lining up with TRBD2. The trim removed 1 base at V and 3 bases at J, leaving 12 bases unmatched. The germline CDR1 and CDR2 sequences are SGHRS and YFSETQ. CDR3 size: 17 residues. As DNA, the CDR3 is TGCGCCAGCAGCTTGAGAGTAGCGGGGCCTGGGGTCTACGAGCAGTACTTC. Protein product: CASSLRVAGPGVYEQYF.

This clone showed up just a few times. The chain uses TRBV19 and TRBJ1-2; possible D gene TRBD1, 6 bases. This CDR3 has 15 amino acids. The V end lost 1 base, the J end lost 6 bases, and 15 bases lay between the germline ends. Looked up from germline, CDR1 is LNHDA and CDR2 is SQIVND (reference sequence). CDR3 loop: CASSIATGQNDGYTF. The CDR3 bases are TGTGCCAGTAGTATAGCCACAGGGCAGAACGATGGCTACACCTTC.

The chain recombines TRBV7-3 with TRBJ1-1, with no clear D. Per germline, CDR1 SGHTA and CDR2 FQGTGA. Between the trimmed V and J ends, which lost 5 bases and 1 base, there was a span of 11 bases. There are 14 residues in the CDR3. CDR3 coding DNA: TGTGCCAGCAGCCAACAATCGGGGAACACTGAAGCTTTCTTT. It encodes CASSQQSGNTEAFF.

The chain is built from TRBV27 and TRBJ2-7; a weak D match, TRBD1 (5 bases). Trimming took off 4 bases at V and 7 bases at J, with 17 bases between the two ends. The CDR3 loop spans 14 amino acids. Germline CDR1 MNHEY, CDR2 SMNVEV (reference sequence). The DNA of the CDR3 is TGTGCCAGCAGTTCCTACAGGAACTTAGGGGAGCAGTACTTC. This translates into CASSSYRNLGEQYF.

Regarding this clone: This sample includes further DNA sequences coding for the same CDR3. The V and J genes are TRBV4-2 and TRBJ1-6; D is unclear. The V end was cut by 6 bases, the J end by 8 bases, with 8 bases between. The V gene's germline CDR1 is LGHNA and CDR2 YNFKEQ. The CDR3 has 12 amino acids. CDR3 sequence reads: CASREGDSPLHF. The CDR3 DNA is TGTGCCAGCAGGGAGGGTGATTCACCCCTCCACTTT.

The genes are TRBV28 and TRBJ2-7; 11 bases line up with TRBD1. Germline V gives CDR1 MDHEN, CDR2 SYDVKM. V was pared by 3 bases and J by 6 bases, with 4 bases of the junction left unmatched. The CDR3 extends over 14 amino acids. CDR3 sequence reads: CASSLGTGGREQYF. The CDR3 nucleotides read TGTGCCAGCAGTTTGGGGACAGGGGGGCGCGAGCAGTACTTC. The whole variable domain, remainder taken from reference TRBV28 and TRBJ2-7, is DVKVTQSSRYLVKRTGEKVFLECVQDMDHENMFWYRQDPGLGLRLIYFSYDVKMKEKGDIPEGYSVSREKKERFSLILESASTNQTSMYLCASSLGTGGREQYFGPGTRLTVT.

This rearrangement joins TRBV10-3 to TRBJ2-7, with 7 bases matching TRBD1. V was pared by 3 bases and J by 3 bases, with 2 bases of the junction left unmatched. The germline gives CDR1 ENHRY, CDR2 SYGVKD. The CDR3 is made up of 13 amino acids. The CDR3 region is CAISDTGVYEQYF. The CDR3 nucleotides read TGTGCCATCAGTGATACAGGGGTCTACGAGCAGTACTTC.

In its sample, this clone was seen a few times. The CDR3: CASSATRAGNEQFF. CDR3 nucleotides: TGTGCCAGCAGTGCTACGCGGGCCGGCAATGAGCAGTTCTTC. The chain carries TRBV6-4 and TRBJ2-1, with D possibly matching TRBD2 (5 bases). Per germline, CDR1 MRHNA and CDR2 SNTAGT. The CDR3 runs 14 residues. Deletions cut 4 bases from V and 6 bases from J, with 13 bases between.

In nucleotides, the CDR3 is TGTGCCAGCAGTGAGAGATGGACAGGGGGTGCGGGAGCTTTCTTT. The encoded protein is CASSERWTGGAGAFF. The rearrangement links TRBV6-1 to TRBJ1-1; 10 nucleotides line up with TRBD1. The CDR3 has 15 residues. Germline assignment: CDR1 MNHNS and CDR2 SASEGT. Trimming cost V 3 bases and J 10 bases; bases outside gene matches: 11.